The TCR beta chain described here comes from a study of cytomegalovirus exposure and HLA in healthy donors. General study points: It was assumed in the presence/absence analyses that sequencing depth was roughly uniform across donors. Later analysis indicated greater clonal expansion among HLA-associated TCR beta chains than among equally common other chains. An apparent linkage of common viral pathogens to several of the most significant clusters emerged in a later analysis. CMV antigen specificity was confirmed in vitro for a few CMV-associated chains.

This clone was found a few times. Its cognate antigen is unknown. Trimming cost V 2 bases and J 4 bases, with 14 bases left between them. The length of the CDR3 is 16 residues. CDR1 and CDR2 (germline): ENHRY, SYGVKD. Researchers ran the PCR with 60 Vbeta and 13 Jbeta primers. Method: immunoSEQ multiplex PCR; TCRdb's copy keeps in-frame clones and lacks some. The repertoire holds 90,000 to 140,000 clones, roughly 12% seen once, with 16% in the top ten. This receptor was obtained from a man aged 35 to 55 in good health and CMV-seropositive. Sequencing used PBMCs. V is TRBV10-3 and J is TRBJ2-2, with D hard to call. The CDR3 loop reads CAISERSLVGTGELFF. For the CDR3, the DNA is TGTGCCATCAGTGAGCGGAGCCTCGTTGGCACCGGGGAGCTGTTTTTT.